This TCR beta chain was sequenced for a study of blood T cell repertoires in COVID-19. Study as a whole: T cells, B-cell-depleted T cells, or PBMCs supplied cDNA or gDNA.

Generated by immunoSEQ multiplex PCR, the TCRdb table keeps only in-frame clones and is missing some. The sample shows 100,000 to 150,000 clones, around 87% of them seen only once. V gave up 0 bases and J gave up 5 bases, with 5 bases separating them. This CDR3 has 13 residues. Germline-derived CDR1 and CDR2 are SEHNR and FQNEAQ (reference sequence). This clone appeared a few times. The receptor's source is a woman in her seventies with acute or convalescent COVID-19. V usage is TRBV7-9 and J usage is TRBJ1-5, with D unresolved. The sequenced sample was peripheral blood. CDR3 residues: CASSLASDQPQHF. The DNA of the CDR3 is TGTGCCAGCAGCTTAGCCAGCGATCAGCCCCAGCATTTT.